One and the same sample provided the 27 T cell receptor beta chains below, sequenced in a study of CD8+CD57+ T cells in acquired aplastic anemia. CDR3 and TCR beta VDJ profiling relied on genomic DNA as the template. Using its own MiXCR run on the reads, TCRdb lists one record per CDR3 protein. The sample carries about 220,000 distinct CDR3 sequences, 34% recorded once. Sample: sorted CD4+, CD8+, or CD8+CD57+ T cells (not recorded which) from PBMCs. These TCRs come from a human donor in good health, serving as a control.

This clonotype was counted many times. The V call is TRBV29-1, the J call TRBJ2-5; D is ambiguous. Germline assignment: CDR1 SQVTM and CDR2 ANQGSEA. The V end was cut by 7 bases, the J end by 3 bases, with 18 bases between. The CDR3 runs to 14 residues. Here the CDR3 DNA reads TGCAGCGCCGACGGACGAAGCACAAAAGAGACCCAGTACTTC. Translation: CSADGRSTKETQYF. The variable domain in full, with the rest retrieved from reference TRBV29-1 and TRBJ2-5, is SAVISQKPSRDICQRGTSLTIQCQVDSQVTMMFWYRQQPGQSLTLIATANQGSEATYESGFVIDKFPISRPNLTFSTLTVSNMSPEDSSIYLCSADGRSTKETQYFGPGTRLLVL.

This clonotype has a count of ten or more. The chain carries TRBV19 and TRBJ1-2; possibly TRBD1 for D (6 bases). This CDR3 spans 13 amino acids. The ends were cut back, 6 bases at V and 8 bases at J, with 16 bases in the middle. Germline V gives CDR1 LNHDA, CDR2 SQIVND (reference sequence). The CDR3 sequence is CASRLRQVGGYTF. The CDR3 bases are TGTGCCAGTAGACTCAGACAGGTTGGCGGCTACACCTTC.

The chain couples TRBV12-3 or TRBV12-4 to TRBJ1-5, with a weak D call TRBD1 (6 bases). The ends were cut back, 3 bases at V and 1 base at J, with 16 bases in the middle. The CDR3 loop spans 17 amino acids. The CDR3 spells CASSLKQGGHSNQPQHF. The CDR3 bases are TGTGCCAGCAGTTTGAAACAGGGCGGACACAGCAATCAGCCCCAGCATTTT.

This clonotype was counted at least ten times. The chain uses TRBV10-3 and TRBJ2-1; 7 positions match TRBD1. The CDR3 consists of 13 residues. Germline trimming cut 3 bases from V and 8 bases from J; bases unmatched to any gene: 4. Germline CDR1 reads ENHRY; CDR2 reads SYGVKD. CDR3 bases: TGTGCCATCAGTGACCATGACAGGGATGAGCAGTTCTTC. Translation: CAISDHDRDEQFF.

J is TRBJ2-3 and V is TRBV14, with D unresolved. This CDR3 region has 13 residues. Germline-derived CDR1 and CDR2 are SGHDN and FVKESK. Trimming removed 6 bases from V and 4 bases from J, with 11 bases in between. DNA of the CDR3: TGTGCCAGCAGATTGGGATTCGCAGATACGCAGTATTTT. Protein: CASRLGFADTQYF.

This clonotype was detected ten times or more. At one end, the junction sequence differs from germline, possibly due to a read error. The rearrangement uses TRBV5-1 and TRBJ1-5; D is unclear. The CDR3 is made up of 13 amino acids. Germline values: CDR1 SGHRS, CDR2 YFSETQ. The DNA for the CDR3 is TGTGCCAGCAGCCTAGATAGCAATCAGCCCCAGCATTTT. Protein: CASSLDSNQPQHF.

This clonotype was seen a few times. The chain has TRBV4-1 and TRBJ1-1; D unclear. CDR1 and CDR2 from the germline V gene are MGHRA and YSYEKL. V lost 0 bases to trimming and J lost 3 bases, with 5 bases between them. This CDR3 is built from 13 residues. CDR3 sequence (DNA): TGCGCCAGCAGCCAAGAAGGGCACACTGAAGCTTTCTTT. It specifies CASSQEGHTEAFF.

This chain connects TRBV10-1 to TRBJ1-3; D ambiguous. The CDR3 extends over 18 amino acids. V lost 6 bases, J lost 5 bases, and 26 bases lay in between. Germline lookup yields CDR1 WNHNN and CDR2 SYGVQD (reference sequence). The CDR3 protein is CASSQEDYTGDGRNTIYF. CDR3 bases: TGCGCCAGCAGCCAAGAAGACTATACTGGGGATGGTAGAAACACCATATATTTT.

CDR3: CASSPPLGSGELFF. The DNA for the CDR3 is TGCGCCAGCAGCCCCCCTCTGGGCTCCGGGGAGCTGTTTTTT. V is TRBV4-1 and J is TRBJ2-2; no firm D call. The ends were cut back, 4 bases at V and 6 bases at J, with 12 bases in the middle. Germline V gene data show CDR1 as MGHRA and CDR2 as YSYEKL. The CDR3 contains 14 residues.

This clonotype occurred a few times. A much larger clone lies one base from this, so it may be a read error. The CDR3 DNA reads TGTGCCAGTAACTCCGGGACAGCCGCCGGCTACGCCTTC. Residues: CASNSGTAAGYAF. The V gene is TRBV19, the J gene TRBJ1-2; TRBD1 matches 7 bases. Germline lookup yields CDR1 LNHDA and CDR2 SQIVND (reference sequence). This CDR3 has 13 amino acids. The whole variable domain, filled in from reference TRBV19 and TRBJ1-2, reads DGGITQSPKYLFRKEGQNVTLSCEQNLNHDAMYWYRQDPGQGLRLIYYSQIVNDFQKGDIAEGYSVSREKKESFPLTVTSAQKNPTAFYLCASNSGTAAGYAFGSGTRLTVV.

The V gene is TRBV5-1, the J gene TRBJ2-2; D is possibly TRBD1 (5 bases). Trimming removed 3 bases at V and 1 base at J, with 13 bases between. Germline V gene lookup returns CDR1 SGHRS and CDR2 YFSETQ. This CDR3 comprises 16 residues. CDR3 nucleotides: TGCGCCAGCAGCTCTATAGCAGGGCAGAACACCGGGGAGCTGTTTTTT. Translated, it gives CASSSIAGQNTGELFF.

This chain joins TRBV13 and TRBJ1-2; 7 bases map to TRBD1. This CDR3 contains 17 residues. V shed 2 bases and J 5 bases; nucleotides not matched to a gene: 14. Germline V gives CDR1 PRHDT, CDR2 FYEKMQ (reference sequence). Here the CDR3 DNA reads TGTGCCAGCAGCTTATGGGGACAGACACTAAAAATATATGGCTACACCTTC. Its protein is CASSLWGQTLKIYGYTF. The full variable domain, in which reference TRBV13 and TRBJ1-2 provide the parts outside the CDR3, is AAGVIQSPRHLIKEKRETATLKCYPIPRHDTVYWYQQGPGQDPQFLISFYEKMQSDKGSIPDRFSAQQFSDYHSELNMSSLELGDSALYFCASSLWGQTLKIYGYTFGSGTRLTVV.

Only a few counts were recorded for this clonotype. The gene calls are TRBV24-1 and TRBJ2-2, with TRBD2 matching over 12 bases. Germline CDR1 KGHDR, CDR2 SFDVKD. Germline trimming cut 10 bases from V and 4 bases from J; bases unmatched to any gene: 12. The CDR3 extends over 17 amino acids. The chain's CDR3 is CATEGPSGGAPTGELFF. CDR3 DNA sequence: TGTGCCACAGAGGGGCCTAGCGGGGGGGCCCCCACCGGGGAGCTGTTTTTT.

This CDR3 is CASSWTSGNYNEQFF. The CDR3 nucleotides read TGCGCCAGCAGCTGGACTAGCGGAAACTACAATGAGCAGTTCTTC. V usage is TRBV5-1 and J usage is TRBJ2-1; 10 bases line up with TRBD2. Losses at the gene ends were 3 bases for V and 3 bases for J; bases not matched to a gene: 3. From germline, CDR1 is SGHRS and CDR2 YFSETQ. The CDR3 runs 15 residues. Variable domain in full (rest from reference TRBV5-1 and TRBJ2-1): KAGVTQTPRYLIKTRGQQVTLSCSPISGHRSVSWYQQTPGQGLQFLFEYFSETQRNKGNFPGRFSGRQFSNSRSEMNVSTLELGDSALYLCASSWTSGNYNEQFFGPGTRLTVL.

The chain is built from TRBV6-2 or TRBV6-3 and TRBJ1-1; TRBD1 is a possible D gene (6 bases). This CDR3 contains 18 residues. V was pared by 2 bases and J by 0 bases, with 19 bases between. The germline V gene has CDR1 MNHEY and CDR2 SVGEGT. CDR3 region: CASSYNGGASLVNTEAFF. CDR3 DNA sequence: TGTGCCAGCAGTTACAACGGGGGCGCGTCTCTTGTGAACACTGAAGCTTTCTTT.

This clonotype was observed a few times. The chain combines TRBV11-1 with TRBJ2-1; 9 bases align to TRBD2. V shed 5 bases, J shed 3 bases, and the junction held 11 bases outside the gene matches. Germline V CDR1 and CDR2: SGHAT, FQDESV (reference sequence). CDR3 length: 17 residues. In nucleotides, the CDR3 is TGTGCCAGCAGCCCCGTGGGTAGCGGGAGACTCTACAATGAGCAGTTCTTC. This encodes CASSPVGSGRLYNEQFF.

At least ten counts were recorded for this clonotype. This chain links TRBV5-8 with TRBJ1-2; no definite D call. V was shortened by 2 bases and J by 4 bases, with 9 bases between the two germline ends. The CDR3 consists of 13 residues. Germline lookup yields CDR1 SGHTS and CDR2 YDEGEE. The CDR3 loop reads CASSFGDAYGYTF. CDR3 nucleotide sequence: TGTGCCAGCAGCTTTGGGGATGCCTATGGCTACACCTTC.

At least ten counts were recorded for this clonotype. V usage is TRBV2 and J usage is TRBJ2-3; unclear D gene. Trimming left V 10 bases short and J 2 bases short, with 16 bases between. The germline gives CDR1 SNHLY, CDR2 FYNNEI. There are 14 residues in the CDR3. CDR3 nucleotides: TGTGCCACCACACCCCGCACCCCCACAGATACGCAGTATTTT. Protein sequence: CATTPRTPTDTQYF. Looking up the rest from reference TRBV2 and TRBJ2-3 gives the full variable domain: EPEVTQTPSHQVTQMGQEVILRCVPISNHLYFYWYRQILGQKVEFLVSFYNNEISEKSEIFDDQFSVERPDGSNFTLKIRSTKLEDSAMYFCATTPRTPTDTQYFGPGTRLTVL.

The chain recombines TRBV2 with TRBJ1-5; D gene uncertain. CDR1 is SNHLY, CDR2 FYNNEI, per germline. CDR3 length: 13 amino acids. Between the trimmed V and J ends, which lost 8 bases and 2 bases, there was a span of 10 bases. The CDR3 bases are TGTGCCAGCGGTCGTGAGGGCAATCAGCCCCAGCATTTT. It specifies CASGREGNQPQHF.

This clonotype was detected many times. V is TRBV7-9 and J is TRBJ1-1; D unresolved. V dropped 0 bases and J dropped 11 bases, with 10 bases sitting between them. This CDR3 is built from 12 residues. Germline CDR1 and CDR2: SEHNR and FQNEAQ (reference sequence). CDR3 loop: CASSLAVGSAFF. CDR3 DNA: TGTGCCAGCAGCTTAGCGGTAGGATCGGCTTTCTTT.

The chain employs TRBV5-1 and TRBJ1-1; no clear D. The V and J ends lost 5 bases and 4 bases respectively, with 15 bases between them. This CDR3 comprises 14 residues. Germline CDR1 and CDR2: SGHRS and YFSETQ. As DNA, the CDR3 is TGCGCCAGCAGGGTTCCGGATTTGATCACTGAAGCTTTCTTT. Translating it yields CASRVPDLITEAFF.

This clonotype appeared a single time. The chain carries TRBV2 and TRBJ1-6; 9 bases are a match to TRBD1. From germline, CDR1 is SNHLY and CDR2 FYNNEI. J was trimmed by 10 bases and V by 8 bases; bases with no gene match: 9. This CDR3 comprises 14 residues. The CDR3 region is CASRWTGVFSPLHF. The CDR3 coding sequence is TGTGCCAGCCGTTGGACAGGGGTGTTCTCACCCCTCCACTTT.

This rearrangement joins TRBV2 to TRBJ2-5; no clear D. CDR3 length: 13 residues. The ends were cut back, 6 bases at V and 5 bases at J, with 13 bases in the middle. The V gene's germline CDR1 is SNHLY and CDR2 FYNNEI. This CDR3 is CASRLGMRETQYF. CDR3 in DNA: TGTGCCAGCAGGTTGGGGATGAGGGAGACCCAGTACTTC.

The sample holds many counts of this clonotype. J is TRBJ2-1 and V is TRBV2, with D possibly matching TRBD2 (6 bases). The CDR3 spans 13 residues. Trimming stripped 6 bases from V and 6 bases from J, with 12 bases between. Germline CDR1 and CDR2: SNHLY and FYNNEI. The CDR3 region has the DNA TGTGCCAGCAGATTGGACTACCTCAATGAGCAGTTCTTC. It encodes CASRLDYLNEQFF.

The gene calls are TRBV15 and TRBJ1-2; TRBD1 might be the D (5 bases). This CDR3 spans 16 amino acids. The V gene lost 5 bases and the J gene lost 6 bases, with 22 bases spanning the gap. The germline V gene has CDR1 LNHNV and CDR2 YYDKDF (reference sequence). CDR3 amino acids: CATSGPKGLAGDGYTF. The CDR3 DNA follows: TGTGCCACCAGCGGGCCAAAGGGACTAGCGGGAGATGGCTACACCTTC. The full variable domain, in which reference TRBV15 and TRBJ1-2 provide the parts outside the CDR3, is DAMVIQNPRYQVTQFGKPVTLSCSQTLNHNVMYWYQQKSSQAPKLLFHYYDKDFNNEADTPDNFQSRRPNTSFCFLDIRSPGLGDTAMYLCATSGPKGLAGDGYTFGSGTRLTVV.

The V and J genes are TRBV29-1 and TRBJ2-5; 12 bases agree with TRBD2. J gave up 5 bases and V 3 bases, and 10 bases lay outside the gene matches. In germline, CDR1 is SQVTM, CDR2 ANQGSEA. The length of the CDR3 is 16 residues. The CDR3 sequence is CSVDGASGGAWETQYF. CDR3 nucleotides: TGCAGCGTTGACGGGGCTAGCGGGGGGGCATGGGAGACCCAGTACTTC. Full variable domain (missing parts from reference TRBV29-1 and TRBJ2-5): SAVISQKPSRDICQRGTSLTIQCQVDSQVTMMFWYRQQPGQSLTLIATANQGSEATYESGFVIDKFPISRPNLTFSTLTVSNMSPEDSSIYLCSVDGASGGAWETQYFGPGTRLLVL.

This clonotype was picked up a small number of times. The chain joins TRBV20-1 to TRBJ2-3; possibly TRBD1 for D (5 bases). V was clipped by 3 bases and J by 2 bases, with 21 bases between them. CDR3 size: 17 residues. CDR1 and CDR2 from the germline V gene are DFQATT and SNEGSKA (reference sequence). The CDR3 DNA is TGCAGTGCTAGGCTTACCCAGGGCATAAGCTTCACAGATACGCAGTATTTT. This gives the protein CSARLTQGISFTDTQYF.